What follows are 29 T cell receptor beta chains derived from one specimen sequenced in a study of cytomegalovirus exposure and HLA in healthy donors (dated by TCRdb to about 2017). Receptor amplification or capture employed the immunoSEQ multiplex PCR assay. For the multiplex PCR, a mixture combining 60 forward primers for TCR Vbeta segments and 13 reverse primers for TCR Jbeta segments was used. TCRdb re-hosts the immuneACCESS table, in-frame sequences only. Its copies lack some clones; in the studies checked, an unresolved V gene accounts for under half of them, and the cause for the rest is not known. In this sample the table shows approximately 160,000 clones, roughly three quarters of which occur a single time. Clones ranked in the top ten supply 7% of the sample. Material: PBMCs. These receptors originate from a middle-aged woman in good health and CMV-seropositive.

This chain connects TRBV29-1 to TRBJ2-2; TRBD2 aligns across 9 bases. The CDR3 has 15 residues. Trimming took 5 bases from V and 6 from J; bases not matched to a gene: 10. Looked up from germline, CDR1 is SQVTM and CDR2 is ANQGSEA. CDR3: CSVKFGLASAGELFF. The CDR3 DNA sequence: TGCAGCGTTAAATTTGGACTAGCGAGCGCCGGGGAGCTGTTTTTT.

The table lists this clone with a count of one. V gene TRBV4-3 combines with J gene TRBJ1-6; D perhaps matches TRBD1 (5 bases). V was cut by 3 bases and J by 9 bases, with 12 bases left in between. Germline lookup yields CDR1 LGHNA and CDR2 YSLEER. The CDR3 consists of 14 residues. CDR3 nucleotide sequence: TGCGCCAGCAGCCAGAGGATGGGGGGTTCACCCCTCCACTTT. Its protein is CASSQRMGGSPLHF.

This chain connects TRBV11-2 to TRBJ2-7; D is unclear. Trimming took off 4 bases at V and 4 bases at J, with 14 bases between the two ends. Germline V gene data show CDR1 as SGHAT and CDR2 as FQNNGV. CDR3 length: 14 residues. The DNA for the CDR3 is TGTGCCAGCAGCTCCCCGACTTCCGGGTACGAGCAGTACTTC. Translated, it gives CASSSPTSGYEQYF. Full variable domain (rest looked up from reference TRBV11-2 and TRBJ2-7): EAGVAQSPRYKIIEKRQSVAFWCNPISGHATLYWYQQILGQGPKLLIQFQNNGVVDDSQLPKDRFSAERLKGVDSTLKIQPAKLEDSAVYLCASSSPTSGYEQYFGPGTRLTVT.

The chain recombines TRBV6-6 with TRBJ1-1; TRBD1 aligns across 10 bases. CDR3 length: 16 residues. Germline V gene lookup returns CDR1 MNHNY and CDR2 SVGAGI (reference sequence). V lost 6 bases, J lost 5 bases, and 12 bases stayed unmatched. In DNA, the CDR3 is TGTGCCAGCAGGGAGGGACAGGGGTTAAGATCAACTGAAGCTTTCTTT. This codes for CASREGQGLRSTEAFF.

The chain recombines TRBV7-9 with TRBJ1-6; the D is unclear. With 4 bases removed from V and 5 bases from J, the gap between germline ends came to 9 bases. The CDR3 is made up of 14 amino acids. From germline, CDR1 is SEHNR and CDR2 FQNEAQ (reference sequence). The CDR3 spells CASSSGMNNSPLHF. DNA of the CDR3: TGTGCCAGCAGCTCCGGGATGAATAATTCACCCCTCCACTTT.

This clone was detected once. The chain links TRBV11-3 to TRBJ1-1, with D uncertain. Per the germline V gene, CDR1 is SGHNT and CDR2 is YENEEA. CDR3 length: 13 residues. V was trimmed by 3 bases and J by 2 bases, leaving 7 bases between them. The DNA for the CDR3 is TGTGCCAGCAGCTTCAGCGAAAACACTGAAGCTTTCTTT. Protein: CASSFSENTEAFF.

The chain recombines TRBV30 with TRBJ1-1; 10 bases line up with TRBD1. The length of the CDR3 is 19 residues. Trimming removed 4 bases from V and 0 bases from J; junction bases left unmatched: 17. Germline CDR1 GTSNPN, CDR2 SVGIG (reference sequence). The CDR3 here is CAWKKGIGTGVQLNTEAFF. CDR3 DNA: TGTGCCTGGAAAAAAGGTATCGGGACAGGGGTCCAACTGAACACTGAAGCTTTCTTT. The full variable domain, completed using reference TRBV30 and TRBJ1-1, is SQTIHQWPATLVQPVGSPLSLECTVEGTSNPNLYWYRQAAGRGLQLLFYSVGIGQISSEVPQNLSASRPQDRQFILSSKKLLLSDSGFYLCAWKKGIGTGVQLNTEAFFGQGTRLTVV.

The J gene is TRBJ1-6, the V gene TRBV28; D perhaps matches TRBD1 (5 bases). There are 14 residues in the CDR3. In germline, CDR1 is MDHEN, CDR2 SYDVKM. Between the trimmed V and J ends, which lost 11 bases and 0 bases, there was a span of 11 bases. The CDR3 region has the DNA TGTGCCGGAAGACAGAGCTCCTATAATTCACCCCTCCACTTT. Amino acids: CAGRQSSYNSPLHF. Full variable domain (outside the CDR3, taken from reference TRBV28 and TRBJ1-6): DVKVTQSSRYLVKRTGEKVFLECVQDMDHENMFWYRQDPGLGLRLIYFSYDVKMKEKGDIPEGYSVSREKKERFSLILESASTNQTSMYLCAGRQSSYNSPLHFGNGTRLTVT.

This clone came up once. This chain links TRBV11-3 with TRBJ2-3; 13 bases are shared with TRBD2. V lost 5 bases and J lost 3; bases outside the gene matches: 2. Germline-derived CDR1 and CDR2 are SGHNT and YENEEA. CDR3 size: 15 residues. The CDR3 coding sequence is TGTGCCAGCAGCGGGGGACTAGCGGGAACAGATACGCAGTATTTT. It yields the protein CASSGGLAGTDTQYF.

The rearrangement joins TRBV4-1 to TRBJ2-5, with TRBD1 matching 11 bases. J gave up 5 bases and V 2 bases, and 4 bases lay outside the gene matches. Germline CDR1 and CDR2: MGHRA and YSYEKL. The CDR3 totals 15 residues. The CDR3 protein is CASSQTGQGGETQYF. CDR3 DNA sequence: TGCGCCAGCAGCCAAACGGGACAGGGGGGGGAGACCCAGTACTTC.

About this clone: This sample includes further DNA sequences coding for the same CDR3. This sequence joins TRBV2 and TRBJ1-2, with no clear D. V was cut by 1 base and J by 4 bases, with 4 bases left in between. Germline loops: CDR1 SNHLY, CDR2 FYNNEI. This CDR3 region has 12 residues. The CDR3 sequence is CASSEDSYGYTF. In nucleotides, the CDR3 is TGTGCCAGCAGTGAAGACAGCTATGGCTACACCTTC.

To note about this clone: The junction departs from the called germline gene at one end, perhaps through a read error. The rearrangement joins TRBV27 to TRBJ2-6, with a tentative D call TRBD1 (5 bases). Germline assignment: CDR1 MNHEY and CDR2 SMNVEV (reference sequence). This CDR3 is built from 15 residues. CDR3 in DNA: TGTGCCAGCCACGAGATTAGGGCTGGGGCCAACGGCCTGACTTTC. It translates to CASHEIRAGANGLTF.

The chain links TRBV5-4 to TRBJ1-2; TRBD1 aligns across 9 bases. CDR3 size: 14 residues. In germline, CDR1 is SGHNT, CDR2 YYREEE (reference sequence). V was pared by 4 bases and J by 1 base, with 2 bases of the junction left unmatched. The CDR3 loop reads CASSGTGFNYGYTF. For the CDR3, the DNA is TGTGCCAGCAGCGGGACAGGGTTTAACTATGGCTACACCTTC.

The chain uses TRBV25-1 and TRBJ1-1, with 9 bases fitting TRBD1. Per the germline V gene, CDR1 is MGHDK and CDR2 is SYGVNS. The CDR3 consists of 12 residues. V shed 4 bases, J shed 12 bases, and the junction held 6 bases outside the gene matches. The CDR3, as DNA: TGTGCCAGCAGTGGCCCGGGACAGGGACCTTTCTTT. Translation gives CASSGPGQGPFF.

This rearrangement joins TRBV15 to TRBJ2-3, with TRBD2 matching over 13 bases. This CDR3 contains 17 residues. The V gene's germline CDR1 is LNHNV and CDR2 YYDKDF (reference sequence). V lost 0 bases to trimming and J lost 3 bases; unmatched junction nucleotides: 3. The CDR3 nucleotides read TGTGCCACCAGCAGAGAACTAGCGGGGGGGAGAACAGATACGCAGTATTTT. Its protein product is CATSRELAGGRTDTQYF.

This chain connects TRBV2 to TRBJ1-2; the match to TRBD1 covers 9 bases. There are 14 residues in the CDR3. With 3 bases clipped from V and 7 bases from J, the junction kept 6 bases outside the gene matches. The germline gives CDR1 SNHLY, CDR2 FYNNEI. As DNA, the CDR3 is TGTGCCAGCAGTGATGGGGGACAGGGAGCTGGCTACACCTTC. As protein: CASSDGGQGAGYTF.

The rearrangement uses TRBV7-9 and TRBJ2-7, with 11 bases fitting TRBD1. Germline V gives CDR1 SEHNR, CDR2 FQNEAQ (reference sequence). The CDR3 is 15 amino acids. J lost 7 bases, V lost 1 base, and 6 bases had no gene match. The CDR3 reads CASSLGGQGAREQYF. In DNA, the CDR3 is TGTGCCAGCAGCTTAGGCGGACAGGGGGCGCGGGAGCAGTACTTC.

This sequence joins TRBV30 and TRBJ1-5; 8 nucleotides line up with TRBD1. Germline loops: CDR1 GTSNPN, CDR2 SVGIG (reference sequence). V was pared by 1 base and J by 2 bases, with 4 bases of the junction left unmatched. There are 15 residues in the CDR3. For the CDR3, the DNA is TGTGCCTGGAGTGGACCGGGACAGGGCAATCAGCCCCAGCATTTT. As protein: CAWSGPGQGNQPQHF.

This clone was seen a handful of times. This rearrangement joins TRBV7-2 to TRBJ2-7; D remains unclear. V lost 1 base, J lost 4 bases, and 11 bases lay in between. CDR3 size: 14 residues. CDR1 and CDR2 from the germline V gene are SGHTA and FQGNSA. The CDR3 region is CASSLVGSRYEQYF. The CDR3 DNA sequence: TGTGCCAGCAGCTTAGTAGGTAGCCGGTACGAGCAGTACTTC. The variable domain in full, completed from reference TRBV7-2 and TRBJ2-7, reads GAGVSQSPSNKVTEKGKDVELRCDPISGHTALYWYRQSLGQGLEFLIYFQGNSAPDKSGLPSDRFSAERTGGSVSTLTIQRTQQEDSAVYLCASSLVGSRYEQYFGPGTRLTVT.

This chain uses TRBV30 with TRBJ1-3; possible D gene TRBD1, 6 bases. Germline CDR1 is GTSNPN and CDR2 is SVGIG (reference sequence). V lost 4 bases, J lost 2 bases, and 12 bases lay in between. CDR3 length: 14 amino acids. The CDR3 here is CAWKRGTTGNTIYF. The CDR3 coding sequence is TGTGCCTGGAAGAGGGGGACGACTGGAAACACCATATATTTT. Variable domain in full (rest from reference TRBV30 and TRBJ1-3): SQTIHQWPATLVQPVGSPLSLECTVEGTSNPNLYWYRQAAGRGLQLLFYSVGIGQISSEVPQNLSASRPQDRQFILSSKKLLLSDSGFYLCAWKRGTTGNTIYFGEGSWLTVV.

The chain is built from TRBV9 and TRBJ2-1; 8 nucleotides match TRBD2. CDR3 length: 17 amino acids. V was clipped by 0 bases and J by 8 bases; unmatched bases: 13. CDR1 is SGDLS, CDR2 YYNGEE, per germline. In DNA form, the CDR3 reads TGTGCCAGCAGCGTAGCCTCGTCGTCGGGGGGGCCGTATGAGCAGTTCTTC. This encodes CASSVASSSGGPYEQFF. The full variable domain, rest sourced from reference TRBV9 and TRBJ2-1, is DSGVTQTPKHLITATGQRVTLRCSPRSGDLSVYWYQQSLDQGLQFLIQYYNGEERAKGNILERFSAQQFPDLHSELNLSSLELGDSALYFCASSVASSSGGPYEQFFGPGTRLTVL.

A few counts support this clone. V and J are TRBV7-9 and TRBJ2-5, with D possibly being TRBD2 (5 bases). The germline CDR1 and CDR2 sequences are SEHNR and FQNEAQ (reference sequence). The CDR3 runs 14 residues. Trimming pared 1 base from V and 4 bases from J, leaving 10 bases between. Here the CDR3 DNA reads TGTGCCAGCAGCTTAGGGCTAGCTGTAGAGACCCAGTACTTC. This gives the protein CASSLGLAVETQYF.

This chain uses TRBV6-1 with TRBJ2-1, with a weak D call TRBD1 (7 bases). The CDR3 has 14 amino acids. Germline V lookup: CDR1 MNHNS, CDR2 SASEGT. V was shortened by 6 bases and J by 7 bases, with 16 bases between the two germline ends. CDR3 residues: CASRRDSPRNEQFF. CDR3 sequence (DNA): TGTGCCAGCAGGCGGGACAGCCCTCGGAATGAGCAGTTCTTC.

This sequence joins TRBV6-1 and TRBJ1-4, with D perhaps TRBD1 (6 bases). Germline CDR1 and CDR2: MNHNS and SASEGT. There are 15 residues in the CDR3. V gave up 0 bases and J gave up 8 bases, with 13 bases separating them. In nucleotides, the CDR3 is TGTGCCAGCAGTGAAGCGGCGTCAGGGGTCGAAAAACTGTTTTTT. This gives the protein CASSEAASGVEKLFF.

This clone has more than one count but fewer than ten. The V and J genes are TRBV6-5 and TRBJ1-2; D is uncertain. The CDR3 is 15 amino acids. V lost 6 bases, J lost 0 bases, and 14 bases lay in between. The germline CDR1 and CDR2 sequences are MNHEY and SVGAGI. The CDR3 reads CASRSRGSPNYGYTF. In DNA, the CDR3 is TGTGCCAGCAGGTCAAGAGGAAGTCCTAACTATGGCTACACCTTC.

With respect to this clone: Mismatch with germline at one junction end may stem from a read error. The chain combines TRBV30 with TRBJ2-4; TRBD1 matches 9 bases. CDR3 length: 15 residues. The germline V gene encodes CDR1 GTSNPN and CDR2 SVGIG (reference sequence). Here the CDR3 reads CAWSPGTGNQNSQYF. DNA for the CDR3: TGTGCCTGGAGCCCCGGGACAGGGAATCAAAACAGTCAGTACTTC.

The chain couples TRBV5-1 to TRBJ2-5; D is perhaps TRBD2 (5 bases). The CDR3 loop spans 17 amino acids. V was cut by 9 bases and J by 2 bases, with 26 bases left in between. In germline, CDR1 is SGHRS, CDR2 YFSETQ. CDR3 region: CATSPGRLLALQETQYF. As DNA, the CDR3 is TGCGCCACCTCCCCAGGACGGCTCCTAGCCCTGCAAGAGACCCAGTACTTC.

A single count supports this clone. The rearrangement links TRBV5-6 to TRBJ2-4; tentative D call: TRBD1 (5 bases). This CDR3 is built from 16 residues. Deletions cut 0 bases from V and 0 bases from J, with 10 bases between. From germline, CDR1 is SGHDT and CDR2 YYEEEE. CDR3 sequence reads: CASSLGQSLAKNIQYF. As DNA, the CDR3 is TGTGCCAGCAGCTTGGGACAGTCCCTAGCCAAAAACATTCAGTACTTC.

This chain connects TRBV4-1 to TRBJ2-2, with D unresolved. The length of the CDR3 is 13 residues. Germline V lookup: CDR1 MGHRA, CDR2 YSYEKL. The V and J ends lost 4 bases and 6 bases respectively, with 9 bases between them. CDR3 region: CASSPIRSGELFF. Written as DNA, the CDR3 is TGCGCCAGCAGCCCGATACGGTCCGGGGAGCTGTTTTTT.